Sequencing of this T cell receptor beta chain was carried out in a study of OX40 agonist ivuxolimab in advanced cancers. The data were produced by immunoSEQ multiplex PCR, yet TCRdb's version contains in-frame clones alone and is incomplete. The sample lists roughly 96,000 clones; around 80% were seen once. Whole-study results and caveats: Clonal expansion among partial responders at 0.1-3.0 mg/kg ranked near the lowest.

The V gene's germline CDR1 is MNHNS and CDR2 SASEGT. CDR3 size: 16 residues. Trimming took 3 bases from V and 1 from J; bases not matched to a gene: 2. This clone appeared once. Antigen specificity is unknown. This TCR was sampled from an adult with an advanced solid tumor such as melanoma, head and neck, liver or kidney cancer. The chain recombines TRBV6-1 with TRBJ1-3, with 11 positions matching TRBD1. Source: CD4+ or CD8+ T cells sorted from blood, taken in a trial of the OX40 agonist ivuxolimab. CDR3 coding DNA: TGTGCCAGCAGTGACGGACAGGGGGCTTCTGGAAACACCATATATTTT. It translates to CASSDGQGASGNTIYF.